This T cell receptor beta chain was observed in a study of T cells after yellow fever vaccination. Across the study: Where fractions had low cell numbers, libraries were prepared from them with the SMART-Seq v4 Ultra Low Input RNA kit.

This clonotype has more than one count but fewer than ten. Trimming took 0 bases from V and 5 from J, leaving 13 bases between them. This CDR3 spans 15 amino acids. Germline CDR1 is MNHNS and CDR2 is SASEGT. TCRdb re-called the 5' RACE reads with MiXCR, one entry per CDR3 protein. The table lists around 320,000 distinct CDR3 sequences, approximately 10% of them singletons. The source was CD4+ T cells sorted from PBMCs, collected 5 days after the yellow fever booster vaccination. The chain couples TRBV6-1 to TRBJ2-5; no firm D call. The origin of this receptor is a man younger than 35 who received the YFV17D yellow fever vaccine. CDR3 nucleotides: TGTGCCAGCAGTGAAGCGCTAAGCTCGGTGGAGACCCAGTACTTC. Its translation: CASSEALSSVETQYF.